Below are 16 T cell receptor beta chains sequenced from a single sample in a study of blood T cell repertoires in COVID-19. Profiling relied on immunoSEQ multiplex PCR, and the TCRdb table lists in-frame clones only, not all of them. This table has 30,000 to 40,000 clones, 80% to 90% appearing once. Material for sequencing was peripheral blood. The receptors were sampled from an elderly woman with active or convalescent COVID-19.

This sequence joins TRBV6-2 or TRBV6-3 and TRBJ1-1; perhaps TRBD1 as D (6 bases). This CDR3 is built from 16 residues. The V and J ends lost 2 bases and 1 base respectively, with 14 bases between them. In germline, CDR1 is MNHEY, CDR2 SVGEGT. The CDR3 reads CASSYLAGAKNTEAFF. In DNA form, the CDR3 reads TGTGCCAGCAGTTACCTTGCGGGGGCGAAGAACACTGAAGCTTTCTTT.

This rearrangement joins TRBV5-1 to TRBJ2-1; 14 bases match TRBD2. Trimming cost V 4 bases and J 7 bases; bases outside gene matches: 7. Looked up from germline, CDR1 is SGHRS and CDR2 is YFSETQ. The CDR3 length is 16 residues. The chain's CDR3 is CASSIGTSGRVNEQFF. CDR3 sequence (DNA): TGCGCCAGCAGCATCGGGACTAGCGGGAGAGTAAATGAGCAGTTCTTC.

A single count supports this clone. J is TRBJ2-2 and V is TRBV10-3, with TRBD1 matching 10 bases. This CDR3 comprises 14 residues. In germline, CDR1 is ENHRY, CDR2 SYGVKD. Trimming took 7 bases from V and 5 from J; bases not matched to a gene: 4. The CDR3 reads CAIKGQGGTGELFF. CDR3 nucleotide sequence: TGTGCCATCAAAGGACAGGGGGGGACCGGGGAGCTGTTTTTT.

This clone turned up a few times. The chain recombines TRBV2 with TRBJ2-2; the D gene is possibly TRBD1 (6 bases). The CDR3 totals 16 residues. Germline V CDR1 and CDR2: SNHLY, FYNNEI. Deletions cut 5 bases from V and 0 bases from J, with 13 bases between. Here the CDR3 DNA reads TGTGCCAGCAGTCGGCTCAGGGGACCGAACACCGGGGAGCTGTTTTTT. This codes for CASSRLRGPNTGELFF. The variable domain in full, completed from reference TRBV2 and TRBJ2-2, reads EPEVTQTPSHQVTQMGQEVILRCVPISNHLYFYWYRQILGQKVEFLVSFYNNEISEKSEIFDDQFSVERPDGSNFTLKIRSTKLEDSAMYFCASSRLRGPNTGELFFGEGSRLTVL.

CDR3 in DNA: TGTGCCAGCAGTTCGACAGGGTCGGGAGAGCAGTACTTC. Protein product: CASSSTGSGEQYF. This chain uses TRBV6-2 or TRBV6-3 with TRBJ2-7; 7 bases map to TRBD1. V shed 4 bases, J shed 7 bases, and the junction held 7 bases outside the gene matches. Looked up from germline, CDR1 is MNHEY and CDR2 is SVGEGT. The CDR3 is 13 amino acids.

The gene calls are TRBV4-1 and TRBJ2-7, with TRBD1 identical over 7 bases. The V gene's germline CDR1 is MGHRA and CDR2 YSYEKL. The CDR3 is 19 residues long. V dropped 0 bases and J dropped 3; count of bases not matched to a gene: 17. CDR3 region: CASSQDFSGRWDRVYEQYF. The CDR3 nucleotides read TGCGCCAGCAGCCAAGATTTTTCGGGTCGTTGGGACAGAGTCTACGAGCAGTACTTC.

The V call is TRBV14, the J call TRBJ2-3; the match to TRBD2 covers 10 bases. This CDR3 is built from 17 residues. Germline assignment: CDR1 SGHDN and CDR2 FVKESK. The J segment lost 1 base and the V segment lost 1 base, leaving 5 bases of the junction unmatched. CDR3 loop: CASSQVVLAGGTDTQYF. CDR3 DNA sequence: TGTGCCAGCAGCCAAGTGGTCCTAGCGGGGGGCACAGATACGCAGTATTTT.

V usage is TRBV9 and J usage is TRBJ2-1; 12 nucleotides match TRBD1. The CDR3 loop spans 16 amino acids. Per the germline V gene, CDR1 is SGDLS and CDR2 is YYNGEE. V lost 4 bases, J lost 10 bases, and 12 bases stayed unmatched. The CDR3 spells CASSSRPGQGAGEQFF. The CDR3, as DNA: TGTGCCAGCAGCTCCCGTCCGGGACAGGGGGCGGGGGAGCAGTTCTTC. The full variable domain, rest sourced from reference TRBV9 and TRBJ2-1, is DSGVTQTPKHLITATGQRVTLRCSPRSGDLSVYWYQQSLDQGLQFLIQYYNGEERAKGNILERFSAQQFPDLHSELNLSSLELGDSALYFCASSSRPGQGAGEQFFGPGTRLTVL.

The table lists this clone with a count of one. This sequence joins TRBV19 and TRBJ2-5, with a possible D match to TRBD1 (5 bases). The CDR3 runs 13 residues. Germline assignment: CDR1 LNHDA and CDR2 SQIVND (reference sequence). V was shortened by 5 bases and J by 5 bases, with 12 bases between the two germline ends. CDR3 amino acids: CASSPRRAETQYF. The CDR3 bases are TGTGCCAGTAGTCCCCGCAGGGCGGAGACCCAGTACTTC.

V gene TRBV10-3 combines with J gene TRBJ1-3, with D perhaps matching TRBD1 (5 bases). Germline CDR1 is ENHRY and CDR2 is SYGVKD. Between the trimmed V and J ends, which lost 8 bases and 3 bases, there was a span of 17 bases. There are 15 residues in the CDR3. Written as DNA, the CDR3 is TGTGCCATCGGGCGTGGGGGGTTTGGTGGAAACACCATATATTTT. As protein: CAIGRGGFGGNTIYF.

The chain has TRBV7-9 and TRBJ2-1; unclear D gene. The CDR3 is 13 amino acids. The germline gives CDR1 SEHNR, CDR2 FQNEAQ (reference sequence). V lost 7 bases to trimming and J lost 0 bases, with 7 bases between them. In DNA form, the CDR3 reads TGTGCCAGCACGCCTACCTCCTACAATGAGCAGTTCTTC. Translation gives CASTPTSYNEQFF.

The J gene is TRBJ1-6, the V gene TRBV28; TRBD1 agrees at 7 bases. The CDR3 length is 16 residues. CDR1 and CDR2 from the germline V gene are MDHEN and SYDVKM. V shed 5 bases, J shed 5 bases, and the junction held 9 bases outside the gene matches. In DNA form, the CDR3 reads TGTGCCAGCAGTCCCCCACGACAGGGAAATAATTCACCCCTCCACTTT. Residues: CASSPPRQGNNSPLHF.

V gene TRBV2 combines with J gene TRBJ2-7, with D uncertain. Germline V lookup: CDR1 SNHLY, CDR2 FYNNEI. The CDR3 totals 16 residues. Deletions cut 8 bases from V and 2 bases from J, with 22 bases between. CDR3 coding DNA: TGTGCCAGCTACACTACCGGCAGCATAAATCCCTACGAGCAGTACTTC. Its translation: CASYTTGSINPYEQYF. The whole variable domain, filled in from reference TRBV2 and TRBJ2-7, reads EPEVTQTPSHQVTQMGQEVILRCVPISNHLYFYWYRQILGQKVEFLVSFYNNEISEKSEIFDDQFSVERPDGSNFTLKIRSTKLEDSAMYFCASYTTGSINPYEQYFGPGTRLTVT.

This clone is a singleton in its sample. This sequence joins TRBV5-4 and TRBJ1-2; D perhaps matches TRBD1 (6 bases). Trimming cost V 2 bases and J 2 bases, with 10 bases left between them. Germline CDR1 is SGHNT and CDR2 is YYREEE (reference sequence). There are 14 residues in the CDR3. CDR3 coding DNA: TGTGCCAGCAGCTTTGGGGGGGGCAACTATGGCTACACCTTC. Translating it yields CASSFGGGNYGYTF.

This sequence joins TRBV19 and TRBJ1-5; 10 positions match TRBD1. Trimming took 4 bases from V and 6 from J; bases not matched to a gene: 9. Germline V lookup: CDR1 LNHDA, CDR2 SQIVND (reference sequence). CDR3 length: 16 amino acids. The DNA of the CDR3 is TGTGCCAGTAGTACCTATCGACAGGGGGCATTTCAGCCCCAGCATTTT. As protein: CASSTYRQGAFQPQHF. Full variable domain (outside the CDR3, taken from reference TRBV19 and TRBJ1-5): DGGITQSPKYLFRKEGQNVTLSCEQNLNHDAMYWYRQDPGQGLRLIYYSQIVNDFQKGDIAEGYSVSREKKESFPLTVTSAQKNPTAFYLCASSTYRQGAFQPQHFGDGTRLSIL.

The chain uses TRBV11-3 and TRBJ1-6; TRBD1 aligns across 7 bases. Trimming cost V 6 bases and J 13 bases; bases outside gene matches: 12. Per germline, CDR1 SGHNT and CDR2 YENEEA. The CDR3 spans 14 residues. The CDR3 DNA follows: TGTGCCAGCAGACAGGACAGGACCGTTCAGCCCCTCCACTTT. Protein: CASRQDRTVQPLHF.